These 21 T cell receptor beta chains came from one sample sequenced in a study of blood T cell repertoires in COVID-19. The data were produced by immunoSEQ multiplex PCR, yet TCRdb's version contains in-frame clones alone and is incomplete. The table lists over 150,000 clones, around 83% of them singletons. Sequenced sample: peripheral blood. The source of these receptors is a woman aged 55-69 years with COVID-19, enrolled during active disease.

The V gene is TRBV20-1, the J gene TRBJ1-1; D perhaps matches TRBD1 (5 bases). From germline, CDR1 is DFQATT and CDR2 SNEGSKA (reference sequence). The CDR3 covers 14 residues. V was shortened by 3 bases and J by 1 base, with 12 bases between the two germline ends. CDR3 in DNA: TGCAGTGCTAGTGACCGACAGCGGAACACTGAAGCTTTCTTT. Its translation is CSASDRQRNTEAFF.

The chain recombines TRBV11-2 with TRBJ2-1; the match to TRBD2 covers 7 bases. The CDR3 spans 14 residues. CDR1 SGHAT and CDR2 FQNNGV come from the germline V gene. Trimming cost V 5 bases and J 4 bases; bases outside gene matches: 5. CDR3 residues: CASSPGTTYNEQFF. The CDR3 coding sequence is TGTGCCAGCAGCCCCGGGACTACATACAATGAGCAGTTCTTC.

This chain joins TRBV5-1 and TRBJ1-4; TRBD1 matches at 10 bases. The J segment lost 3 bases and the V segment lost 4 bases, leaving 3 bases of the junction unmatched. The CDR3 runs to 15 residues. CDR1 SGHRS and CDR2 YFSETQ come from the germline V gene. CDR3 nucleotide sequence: TGCGCCAGCAGCGACGGGACAGGGGCTAATGAAAAACTGTTTTTT. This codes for CASSDGTGANEKLFF.

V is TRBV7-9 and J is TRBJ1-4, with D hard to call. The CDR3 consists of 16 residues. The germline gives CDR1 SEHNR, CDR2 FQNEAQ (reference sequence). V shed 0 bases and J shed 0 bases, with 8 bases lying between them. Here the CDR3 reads CASSLASYATNEKLFF. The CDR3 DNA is TGTGCCAGCAGCTTAGCCAGTTATGCAACTAATGAAAAACTGTTTTTT.

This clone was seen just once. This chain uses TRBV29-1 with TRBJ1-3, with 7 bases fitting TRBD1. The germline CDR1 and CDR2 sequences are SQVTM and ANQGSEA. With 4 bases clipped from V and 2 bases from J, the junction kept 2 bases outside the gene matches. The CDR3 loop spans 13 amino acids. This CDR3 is CSVGGQAGNTIYF. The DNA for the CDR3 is TGCAGCGTTGGCGGACAGGCTGGAAACACCATATATTTT.

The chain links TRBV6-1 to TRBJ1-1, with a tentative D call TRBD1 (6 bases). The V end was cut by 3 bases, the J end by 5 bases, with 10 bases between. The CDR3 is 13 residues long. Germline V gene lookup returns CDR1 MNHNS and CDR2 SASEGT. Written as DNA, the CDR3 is TGTGCCAGCAGTGACCCCAGGGGTACTGAAGCTTTCTTT. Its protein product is CASSDPRGTEAFF.

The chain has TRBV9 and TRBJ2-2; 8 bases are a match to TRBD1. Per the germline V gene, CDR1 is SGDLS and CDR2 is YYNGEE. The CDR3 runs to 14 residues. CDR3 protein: CASLGTGNTGELFF. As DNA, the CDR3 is TGTGCTTCACTGGGGACAGGGAACACCGGGGAGCTGTTTTTT.

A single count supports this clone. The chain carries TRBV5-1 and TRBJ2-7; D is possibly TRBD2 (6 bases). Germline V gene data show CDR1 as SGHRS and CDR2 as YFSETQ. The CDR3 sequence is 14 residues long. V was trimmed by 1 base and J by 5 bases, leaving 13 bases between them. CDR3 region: CASSLSAGTDEQYF. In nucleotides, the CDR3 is TGCGCCAGCAGCTTGTCGGCAGGGACTGACGAGCAGTACTTC. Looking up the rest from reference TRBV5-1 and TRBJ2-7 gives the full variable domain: KAGVTQTPRYLIKTRGQQVTLSCSPISGHRSVSWYQQTPGQGLQFLFEYFSETQRNKGNFPGRFSGRQFSNSRSEMNVSTLELGDSALYLCASSLSAGTDEQYFGPGTRLTVT.

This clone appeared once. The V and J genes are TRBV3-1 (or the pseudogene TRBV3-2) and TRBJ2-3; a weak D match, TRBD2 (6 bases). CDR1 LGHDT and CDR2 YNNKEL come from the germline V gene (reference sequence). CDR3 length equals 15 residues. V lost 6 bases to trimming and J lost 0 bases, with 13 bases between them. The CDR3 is CASRHLASSTDTQYF. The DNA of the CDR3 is TGTGCCAGCAGACATCTAGCGTCTAGCACAGATACGCAGTATTTT.

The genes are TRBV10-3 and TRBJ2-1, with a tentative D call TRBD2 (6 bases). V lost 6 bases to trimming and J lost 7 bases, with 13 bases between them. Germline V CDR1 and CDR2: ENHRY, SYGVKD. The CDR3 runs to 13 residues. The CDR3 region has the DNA TGTGCCATCAGCGGGAGTCCCTTAAATGAGCAGTTCTTC. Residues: CAISGSPLNEQFF.

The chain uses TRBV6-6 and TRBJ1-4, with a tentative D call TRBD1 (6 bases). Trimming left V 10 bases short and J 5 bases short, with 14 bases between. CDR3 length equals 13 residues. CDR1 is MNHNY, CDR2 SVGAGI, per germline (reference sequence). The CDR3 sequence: CAIQGHMNEKLFF. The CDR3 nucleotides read TGTGCCATTCAGGGACATATGAATGAAAAACTGTTTTTT.

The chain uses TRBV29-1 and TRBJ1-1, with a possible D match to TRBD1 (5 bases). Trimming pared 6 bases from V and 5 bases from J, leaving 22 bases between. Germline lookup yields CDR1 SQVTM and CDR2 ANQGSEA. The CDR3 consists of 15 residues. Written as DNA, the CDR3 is TGCAGCGTGAAACCGTCACAGGCGCTGGGGACTGAAGCTTTCTTT. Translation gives CSVKPSQALGTEAFF.

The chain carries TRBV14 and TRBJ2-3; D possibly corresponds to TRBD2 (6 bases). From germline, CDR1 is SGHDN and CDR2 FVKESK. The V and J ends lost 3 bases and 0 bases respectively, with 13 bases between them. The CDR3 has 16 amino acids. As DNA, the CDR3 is TGTGCCAGCAGCCAGGGACTTATTCTTAGCACAGATACGCAGTATTTT. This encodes CASSQGLILSTDTQYF.

The CDR3 protein is CASSLGVGSYNEQFF. Here the CDR3 DNA reads TGTGCCAGCAGCCTAGGCGTCGGCTCCTACAATGAGCAGTTCTTC. The chain links TRBV7-3 to TRBJ2-1; D is ambiguous. V was cut by 5 bases and J by 0 bases, with 11 bases left in between. The V gene's germline CDR1 is SGHTA and CDR2 FQGTGA. This CDR3 spans 15 amino acids. The entire variable domain, with the rest obtained from reference TRBV7-3 and TRBJ2-1, is as follows: GAGVSQTPSNKVTEKGKYVELRCDPISGHTALYWYRQSLGQGPEFLIYFQGTGAADDSGLPNDRFFAVRPEGSVSTLKIQRTERGDSAVYLCASSLGVGSYNEQFFGPGTRLTVL.

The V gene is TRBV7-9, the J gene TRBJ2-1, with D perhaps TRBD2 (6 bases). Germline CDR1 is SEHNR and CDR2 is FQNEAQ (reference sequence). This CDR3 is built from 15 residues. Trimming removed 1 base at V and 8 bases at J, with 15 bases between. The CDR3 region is CASSLGAGPIDEQFF. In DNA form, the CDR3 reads TGTGCCAGCAGCTTAGGAGCGGGCCCGATAGATGAGCAGTTCTTC.

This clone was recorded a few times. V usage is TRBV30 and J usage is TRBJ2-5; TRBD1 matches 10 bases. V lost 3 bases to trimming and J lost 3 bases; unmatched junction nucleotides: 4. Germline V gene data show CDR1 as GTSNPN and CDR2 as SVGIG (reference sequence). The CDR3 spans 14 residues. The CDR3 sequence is CAWSPGQGKETQYF. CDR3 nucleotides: TGTGCCTGGAGCCCGGGACAGGGGAAAGAGACCCAGTACTTC.

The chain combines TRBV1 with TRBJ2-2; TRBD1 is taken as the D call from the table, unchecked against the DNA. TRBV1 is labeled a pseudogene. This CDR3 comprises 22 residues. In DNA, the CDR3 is TGCACCAGCAGCCCAGGTGACGACTTCTCGAGACAGGGGGCATATAGGACCGGGGAGCTGTTTTTT. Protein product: CTSSPGDDFSRQGAYRTGELFF.

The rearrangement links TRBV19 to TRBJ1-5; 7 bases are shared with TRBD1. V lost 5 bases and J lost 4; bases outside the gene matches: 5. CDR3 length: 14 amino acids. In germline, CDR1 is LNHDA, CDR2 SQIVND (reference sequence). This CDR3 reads CASSLTGANQPQHF. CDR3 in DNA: TGTGCCAGTAGTCTAACAGGGGCTAATCAGCCCCAGCATTTT.

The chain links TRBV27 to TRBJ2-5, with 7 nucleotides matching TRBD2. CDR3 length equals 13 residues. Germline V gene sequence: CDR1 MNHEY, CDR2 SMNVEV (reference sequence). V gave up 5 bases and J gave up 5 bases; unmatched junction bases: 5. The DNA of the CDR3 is TGTGCCAGCAGTCTTTGGGGAGGGGAGACCCAGTACTTC. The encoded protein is CASSLWGGETQYF.

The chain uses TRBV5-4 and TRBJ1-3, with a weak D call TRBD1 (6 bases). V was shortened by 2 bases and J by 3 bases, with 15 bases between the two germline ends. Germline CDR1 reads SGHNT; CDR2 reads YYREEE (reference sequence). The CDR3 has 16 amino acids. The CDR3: CASSLGQGKSGNTIYF. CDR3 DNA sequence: TGTGCCAGCAGCTTAGGGCAGGGGAAGAGTGGAAACACCATATATTTT.

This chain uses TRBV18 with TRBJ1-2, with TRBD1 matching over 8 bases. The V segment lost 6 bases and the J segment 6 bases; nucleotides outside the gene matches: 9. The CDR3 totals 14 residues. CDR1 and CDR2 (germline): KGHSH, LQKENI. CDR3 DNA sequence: TGTGCCAGCTCTCACCACGACAGGGGACATGGCTACACCTTC. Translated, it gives CASSHHDRGHGYTF.